Reported below is one T cell receptor (beta chain). Its antigen target is currently unknown. It has no much larger one-base neighbor in the sample; base qualities were not kept. The germline V end is reduced by 6 bases and the J end by 2 bases; junction bases left unmatched: 4. There are 14 amino acids in the CDR3, from cysteine to phenylalanine inclusive. Of all the DNA, just the CDR3 is kept, 42 bases in frame from base 1. Based on the germline V gene (reference sequence), the CDR1 and CDR2 sequences are DFQATT and SNEGSKA. Separate amplification of TCR alpha and beta chain libraries was performed from the second PCR step onward. To determine each donor's CMV status, fresh PBMCs were stimulated overnight with CMV viral lysate, and IFNgamma production from CD4+ T cells was then assessed. CD4 T cells were positively selected using Miltenyi beads, after which CD8 T cells were positively selected from the CD4-negative fraction. Cells stained for CD3, CD4, CD8, CD45RA, CD27 and a live/dead dye were sorted on a BD Aria II into four subsets by CD45RA and CD27. Blood came from a few healthy volunteers, each fractionated into CD4 and CD8 T cells and then into four differentiation subsets. Approximately 120 ml of peripheral blood was collected from each donor, and PBMC were isolated from the blood using Ficoll-Paque PLUS density-gradient centrifugation. Sorted cells were lysed in RLT buffer, after which RNA was extracted using a Qiagen RNeasy kit and stored at -80 degrees C.

The sample is drawn from a study of naive and memory T cell subsets (dated by TCRdb to 2016 to 2017). Looking at the study overall: An open-source, UMI-based TCR alpha and beta sequencing pipeline was applied to sorted naive and memory peripheral blood T cell subsets. The functional CMV T cell responses agreed completely with IgG serology results. RNA was DNase-treated and reverse transcribed with TCR constant-region primers, mostly using SuperScript III. Overall study results and their limits: The repertoire findings for the naive and memory subsets could not be validated against a ground truth because none was available. Each clonotype was defined as a single alpha or beta chain sequence rather than as a paired alpha/beta receptor. In both CD4 and CD8 cells, the Gini index increased while Shannon and inverse Simpson diversity decreased from naive through CM, EM and EMRA. RNA-based TCR counts may be influenced by expression changes linked to T cell activation and differentiation. TCR abundance followed a power law whose exponent differed between naive and memory subsets but was consistent across the three individuals. After error correction, over 95% of naive TCR sequences appeared only once, giving much steeper abundance distributions than memory subsets. A few larger clonotypes were found in naive repertoires, especially CD8, and these larger clonotypes were possibly memory cells re-expressing CD45RA.

The receptor library was made with UMI-ligation and nested PCR. The beta constant-region primer was an equimolar mix of two oligonucleotides covering both TRBC1 and TRBC2. The ligated cDNA went through four rounds of PCR with nested alpha and beta constant-region primers together with the SP2 primer. A single-stranded oligonucleotide containing the SP2 primer and a 12-nucleotide UMI was joined to the 3' end of the cDNA by T4 RNA ligase 1. The ligation reaction was incubated at 16°C for about 20-24 hours. To avoid over-amplification, PCR2 was usually performed as a SYBR Green qPCR and halted once a predetermined threshold was reached. All purifications after the first were performed with Agencourt AMPure XP magnetic beads. Library quantification was done by Qubit, followed by a TapeStation check on which the main peak was expected at around 650 bp. Pooled libraries were sequenced on an Illumina MiSeq with v2 2x251 paired-end kits, typically giving about 0.9-2.1 million reads per sample. Each sample's library went into the pool at approximately 4 nM, and about 4.5-8% PhiX was added to help with cluster recognition. As for the authors' bioinformatics: Decombinator assigned V and J genes to Demultiplexor-processed FASTQ reads by tag matching, allowing a single base-pair mismatch. Collapsinator used UMIs to correct both sequencing errors and frequency errors arising from PCR heterogeneity. CDR3Translator translated TCRs and extracted CDR3s from the conserved cysteine to the FGXG phenylalanine, flagging non-productive sequences. Gini, Shannon entropy and inverse Simpson indices were computed after subsampling the repertoires to the same number of UMI-defined TCRs. Power-law fits to clonotype abundance distributions were performed by maximum likelihood within the linear range. When run on a single naive CD8 sample, MIGEC and the pipeline yielded similar UMI counts, similar unique TCR numbers and similar clonal distributions. One analysis removed from the naive repertoire any naive TCRs that were also present in any memory subset from the same donor. Repertoires were searched for several thousand CMV-associated CDR3 sequences compiled from VDJdb and a published dataset. TCRdb's own reprocessing of the public reads used fastp at Q25 and MiXCR and kept productive beta chains. Records with the same CDR3 protein are collapsed into one entry carrying the most frequent genes and DNA. The authors' filters were not applied to this entry. This sample comprises some 82,000 distinct CDR3 sequences, approximately 10% of them detected only once. The top ten hold less than 1.5% of the sample.

Sequencing was done on a sample of naive CD8+ T cells from blood. Sample cell subset or site, as interpreted from the label and publication: naive T cells, CD45RA high CD27+. The receptor was derived from a human donor in good health. The chain was built from TRBV20-1 and TRBJ2-3; 11 central bases correspond to TRBD2. DNA sequence: TGCAGTGCAAGGACTAGCGGGCTCACAGATACGCAGTATTTT. Its product reads: CSARTSGLTDTQYF.